The 17 T cell receptor beta chains below all came from one sample that was sequenced in a study of shared clonotypes between healthy human individuals. Clones were read by immunoSEQ multiplex PCR, and TCRdb kept only the in-frame ones, dropping some. This table has more than 550,000 clones, around 91% appearing once. What was sequenced was memory CD8+ T cells from PBMCs. The subset denotes: CD45RO+ cells pooled with CCR7-negative TemRA cells. The source of these receptors is a man between 18 and 35 years old in good health. Some clones in this sample may be carry-over from other donors' samples.

This chain uses TRBV29-1 with TRBJ2-7, with 8 bases identical to TRBD1. The CDR3 contains 14 residues. Germline CDR1 is SQVTM and CDR2 is ANQGSEA. V shed 7 bases and J 3 bases; nucleotides not matched to a gene: 11. Here the CDR3 reads CSADAGGPLYEQYF. In DNA, the CDR3 is TGCAGCGCGGACGCAGGGGGCCCCCTCTACGAGCAGTACTTC.

The sample holds one count of this clone. The rearrangement joins TRBV11-2 to TRBJ2-2, with 8 bases fitting TRBD1. The junction had 12 bases not matched to a gene; V was cut back by 6 bases and J by 3 bases. CDR1 is SGHAT and CDR2 is FQNNGV in the germline V gene. The CDR3 is 17 residues long. In nucleotides, the CDR3 is TGTGCCAGCAGATTCTGGCCCCAGGGGGCGGACACCGGGGAGCTGTTTTTT. Translation: CASRFWPQGADTGELFF.

V is TRBV11-2 and J is TRBJ2-5; D uncertain. Germline V gene data show CDR1 as SGHAT and CDR2 as FQNNGV. The CDR3 contains 14 residues. The ends were cut back, 6 bases at V and 2 bases at J, with 13 bases in the middle. CDR3 DNA sequence: TGTGCCAGCAGGGGCCGGGCCCAACAAGAGACCCAGTACTTC. Its protein product is CASRGRAQQETQYF.

V and J are TRBV29-1 and TRBJ1-1; D possibly corresponds to TRBD1 (5 bases). The CDR3 runs to 13 residues. The germline CDR1 and CDR2 sequences are SQVTM and ANQGSEA. The CDR3 sequence: CISKMGLNTEAFF. CDR3 in DNA: TGCATCTCTAAAATGGGACTGAACACTGAAGCTTTCTTT.

Details on this clone: Different DNA sequences within this sample yield the same CDR3. This rearrangement joins TRBV7-9 to TRBJ2-7; D is ambiguous. CDR1 and CDR2 from the germline V gene are SEHNR and FQNEAQ (reference sequence). The CDR3 is made up of 12 amino acids. Trimming stripped 1 base from V and 4 bases from J, with 5 bases between. The CDR3 sequence is CASSLGSYEQYF. The CDR3 DNA follows: TGTGCCAGCAGCTTAGGTTCGTACGAGCAGTACTTC.

As for this clone: Its ends do not fully match the called genes, so a read error is possible. The V gene is TRBV5-1, the J gene TRBJ1-1; 7 bases fit TRBD1. Per germline, CDR1 SGHRS and CDR2 YFSETQ. The CDR3 has 12 residues. DNA of the CDR3: TGTGCCAGCAGCTCAGGGGGATCTGAAGCTTTCTTT. Its protein is CASSSGGSEAFF.

The chain carries TRBV5-4 and TRBJ1-2; D is undetermined. The CDR3 contains 14 residues. Trimming cost V 10 bases and J 2 bases, with 18 bases left between them. The germline V gene has CDR1 SGHNT and CDR2 YYREEE (reference sequence). This chain's CDR3 is CAYRETAPNYGYTF. The CDR3 DNA is TGTGCCTACCGAGAGACGGCGCCAAACTATGGCTACACCTTC.

The chain links TRBV4-1 to TRBJ2-2; 11 positions match TRBD2. This CDR3 spans 19 amino acids. The V gene end was trimmed by 3 bases and the J gene end by 6 bases; junction bases not matched to a gene: 15. Per germline, CDR1 MGHRA and CDR2 YSYEKL. CDR3 sequence: CASSQSPGLAVGAAGELFF. The CDR3 nucleotides are TGCGCCAGCAGCCAGTCCCCGGGACTAGCGGTAGGGGCGGCCGGGGAGCTGTTTTTT.

The chain combines TRBV19 with TRBJ2-7; 12 bases fit TRBD2. The junction had 5 bases not matched to a gene; V was cut back by 6 bases and J by 5 bases. The germline V gene encodes CDR1 LNHDA and CDR2 SQIVND (reference sequence). The length of the CDR3 is 14 residues. DNA of the CDR3: TGTGCCAGTAGGGCTAGCGGGAGGGCCCACGAGCAGTACTTC. Protein: CASRASGRAHEQYF.

The chain is built from TRBV4-1 and TRBJ2-1; D gene unclear. The CDR3 covers 12 residues. Germline loops: CDR1 MGHRA, CDR2 YSYEKL. Trimming took 1 base from V and 6 from J, leaving 4 bases between them. CDR3 coding DNA: TGCGCCAGCAGCCAAGTGCTCAATGAGCAGTTCTTC. The encoded protein is CASSQVLNEQFF.

The rearrangement links TRBV6-5 to TRBJ1-1; D not resolved. CDR1 and CDR2 from the germline V gene are MNHEY and SVGAGI. The CDR3 is 13 residues long. Trimming left V 7 bases short and J 0 bases short, with 9 bases between. CDR3 nucleotides: TGTGCCAGCAACCCAGACCTGAACACTGAAGCTTTCTTT. Protein product: CASNPDLNTEAFF.

The genes are TRBV5-5 and TRBJ1-2, with D unresolved. V was trimmed by 2 bases and J by 10 bases, leaving 12 bases between them. Germline V CDR1 and CDR2: SGHKS, YYEKEE (reference sequence). The CDR3 is 12 amino acids. The CDR3 sequence: CASSFSVQYYTF. In DNA, the CDR3 is TGTGCCAGCAGCTTCAGCGTTCAATACTACACCTTC.

This sequence joins TRBV5-4 and TRBJ2-2, with TRBD2 matching over 10 bases. CDR3 length equals 15 residues. CDR1 is SGHNT and CDR2 is YYREEE in the germline V gene (reference sequence). V trimming: 4 bases; J trimming: 6 bases; junction bases outside the gene matches: 6. CDR3 nucleotides: TGTGCCAGCAGCCCCCAGCGGGAGGGGCCCGGGGAGCTGTTTTTT. Protein: CASSPQREGPGELFF. The variable domain in full, with the rest retrieved from reference TRBV5-4 and TRBJ2-2, is ETGVTQSPTHLIKTRGQQVTLRCSSQSGHNTVSWYQQALGQGPQFIFQYYREEENGRGNFPPRFSGLQFPNYSSELNVNALELDDSALYLCASSPQREGPGELFFGEGSRLTVL.

The chain couples TRBV28 to TRBJ1-5, with 8 bases matching TRBD1. The CDR3 covers 20 residues. V lost 2 bases, J lost 5 bases, and 20 bases stayed unmatched. The germline gives CDR1 MDHEN, CDR2 SYDVKM. The CDR3 protein is CASSLDSGGGLGRPDQPQHF. CDR3 in DNA: TGTGCCAGCAGTTTAGATTCAGGGGGCGGCTTGGGGAGGCCAGATCAGCCCCAGCATTTT.

The chain employs TRBV27 and TRBJ2-1, with D hard to call. The germline V gene has CDR1 MNHEY and CDR2 SMNVEV (reference sequence). CDR3 size: 13 residues. V was cut by 9 bases and J by 4 bases, with 13 bases left in between. The CDR3 DNA reads TGTGCCAGTCAGGAGACGGTATACAATGAGCAGTTCTTC. Translating gives CASQETVYNEQFF.

The chain has TRBV28 and TRBJ2-7; a possible D gene is TRBD2 (6 bases). Trimming left V 9 bases short and J 0 bases short, with 12 bases between. The germline gives CDR1 MDHEN, CDR2 SYDVKM. This CDR3 spans 13 amino acids. CDR3: CASTSRYSYEQYF. In DNA, the CDR3 is TGTGCCAGTACTAGCCGCTACTCCTACGAGCAGTACTTC.

This chain uses TRBV5-6 with TRBJ2-7; D ambiguous. Trimming left V 0 bases short and J 2 bases short, with 6 bases between. The V gene's germline CDR1 is SGHDT and CDR2 YYEEEE. There are 13 residues in the CDR3. CDR3 sequence reads: CASSLVGTYEQYF. As DNA, the CDR3 is TGTGCCAGCAGCTTGGTAGGAACCTACGAGCAGTACTTC.